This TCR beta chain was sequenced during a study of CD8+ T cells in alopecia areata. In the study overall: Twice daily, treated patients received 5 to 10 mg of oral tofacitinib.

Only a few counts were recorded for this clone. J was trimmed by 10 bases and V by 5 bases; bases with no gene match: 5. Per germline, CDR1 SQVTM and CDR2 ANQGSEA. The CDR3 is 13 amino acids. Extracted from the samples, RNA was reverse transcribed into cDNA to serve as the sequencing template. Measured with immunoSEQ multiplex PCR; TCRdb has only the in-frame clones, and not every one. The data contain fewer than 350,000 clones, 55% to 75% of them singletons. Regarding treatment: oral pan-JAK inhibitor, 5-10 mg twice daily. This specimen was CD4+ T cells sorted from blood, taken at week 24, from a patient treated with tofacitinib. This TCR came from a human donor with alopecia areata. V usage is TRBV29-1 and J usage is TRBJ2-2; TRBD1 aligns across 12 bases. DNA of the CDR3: TGCAGCGTTACGCCGGGACAGGGGGCGGAGCTGTTTTTT. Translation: CSVTPGQGAELFF.